Given below is one T cell receptor beta chain in context. The V gene lost 5 bases and the J gene lost 4 bases, with 17 bases spanning the gap. From germline, CDR1 is SGHAT and CDR2 FQNNGV. The CDR3 spans 15 residues. This entry is derived from a study of OX40 agonist ivuxolimab in advanced cancers. The investigators sampled blood at baseline, at cycle 4 day 1, and at cycle 7 day 1. Assay: immunoSEQ multiplex PCR; the TCRdb copy retains only in-frame clones and omits some. The sample has 57,000 or so clones; about 86% are singletons. The sample was CD4+ or CD8+ T cells sorted from blood, taken in a trial of the OX40 agonist ivuxolimab. V and J are TRBV11-2 and TRBJ1-2; D is undetermined. This receptor was obtained from an adult with an advanced solid tumor such as melanoma, head and neck, liver or kidney cancer. The CDR3 is CASSLLGFDGYGYTF. Here the CDR3 DNA reads TGTGCCAGCAGCCTCCTGGGGTTTGACGGCTATGGCTACACCTTC. Full variable domain (rest looked up from reference TRBV11-2 and TRBJ1-2): EAGVAQSPRYKIIEKRQSVAFWCNPISGHATLYWYQQILGQGPKLLIQFQNNGVVDDSQLPKDRFSAERLKGVDSTLKIQPAKLEDSAVYLCASSLLGFDGYGYTFGSGTRLTVV.